These T cell receptor beta chains were read from a single sample in a study of PD-1 blockade in classical Hodgkin lymphoma. Profiled with immunoSEQ multiplex PCR; TCRdb holds only in-frame clones, not every one. The table shows about 99,000 clones, with roughly 81% occurring only once. The sequencing used peripheral blood mononuclear cells (PBMCs), collected before the second cycle of nivolumab. The receptors originated from a human donor with classical Hodgkin lymphoma. Both conserved end residues are part of each CDR3. D genes are given only for firm matches. A clone size is listed for some rows: how often the clone was seen (once, few, many), or a class if it is expanded.

DNA,CDR3,V,size,J,D
TGTGCCAGTACCAAGGGACAGGGGATCACTGAAGCTTTCTTT,CASTKGQGITEAFF,TRBV19,-,TRBJ1-1,TRBD1
TGTGCCAGCAGCCGGGACAGCACTGACGAGCAGTACTTC,CASSRDSTDEQYF,TRBV7-2,-,TRBJ2-7,TRBD1
TGTGCCAGAAGGATTAGGGAGATTCAAGAGACCCAGTACTTC,CARRIREIQETQYF,TRBV5-3,-,TRBJ2-5,-
TGTGCCAGCAGTTCCGGGACAGGGAATTTTGAAGCTTTCTTT,CASSSGTGNFEAFF,TRBV28,-,TRBJ1-1,TRBD1
TGTGCCAGCAGCGCCGGTCGTGGGCCCCAGCATTTT,CASSAGRGPQHF,TRBV9,few,TRBJ1-5,-
TGCGCCAGCAGCTTGTGGCAGGGGGTTTTATCTGGGGCCAACGTCCTGACTTTC,CASSLWQGVLSGANVLTF,TRBV5-1,-,TRBJ2-6,TRBD1
TGTGCCAGCAGTTACACCGGGAGTACTGAAGCTTTCTTT,CASSYTGSTEAFF,TRBV6-5,once,TRBJ1-1,-
TGTGCCTGGAGTGTCCGGGGCGGAGGGGAGACCCAGTACTTC,CAWSVRGGGETQYF,TRBV30,-,TRBJ2-5,-
TGTGCCAGCAGCTTAGGTAGGGGGCTAGCGCGAAATGAGCAGTTCTTC,CASSLGRGLARNEQFF,TRBV11-2,-,TRBJ2-1,-
TGCGCCAGCAGCTTGGTGGGGACCGTCACAGATACGCAGTATTTT,CASSLVGTVTDTQYF,TRBV5-1,-,TRBJ2-3,-
TGTGCCAGCTCACCGAACGTAGAGACGGAGCTGTTTTTT,CASSPNVETELFF,TRBV18,-,TRBJ2-2,-
TGTGCCAGCATCTTTAACCCCGGGGGGATTAGGGCTGGGGCCAACGTCCTGACTTTC,CASIFNPGGIRAGANVLTF,TRBV5-8,-,TRBJ2-6,TRBD2
TGTGCCAGCAGTAACCCCCGGGACGGCAAGTATGGAAACACCATATATTTT,CASSNPRDGKYGNTIYF,TRBV25-1,-,TRBJ1-3,-
TGCGCCAGCAGCCAAGCCGACAGGGAGAAGGTTGGCTACACCTTC,CASSQADREKVGYTF,TRBV4-1,-,TRBJ1-2,TRBD1
TGTGCCAGCAGTTTCGGCAGCAGATATGGCTACACCTTC,CASSFGSRYGYTF,TRBV28,-,TRBJ1-2,-
TGTGCCAGCAGTCCGGACAGGCGACTAGCGGGGGACAATGAGCAGTTCTTC,CASSPDRRLAGDNEQFF,TRBV7-2,-,TRBJ2-1,TRBD2
TGTGCCAGCAGCTTGGGGGAGTTACAGCCCCAGCATTTT,CASSLGELQPQHF,TRBV5-6,-,TRBJ1-5,-
TGTGCCAGCAGCTCAAGCGGGAGGCACACAGATACGCAGTATTTT,CASSSSGRHTDTQYF,TRBV7-3,-,TRBJ2-3,TRBD2
TGTGCCAGCAGCTTACCAGCGGGTGAGCAGTTCTTC,CASSLPAGEQFF,TRBV7-7,-,TRBJ2-1,-
TGTGCCTGGAGTAGTGTAAGGGGGCGCGACACAGATACGCAGTATTTT,CAWSSVRGRDTDTQYF,TRBV30,once,TRBJ2-3,TRBD1
TGCGCCAGCAGCTCCCAGGGATTCCAAGAGACCCAGTACTTC,CASSSQGFQETQYF,TRBV5-1,-,TRBJ2-5,-
TGTGCCAGCAGCTCCGACGGGACAGCAAGAGGGGGCTACACCTTC,CASSSDGTARGGYTF,TRBV5-6,-,TRBJ1-2,TRBD1
TGCGCCAGCAGTCACGGGACAGCAGATCAGCCCCAGCATTTT,CASSHGTADQPQHF,TRBV5-1,once,TRBJ1-5,TRBD1
TGTGCCAGCAGCGAAGGCGGGTTTAACTACGAGCAGTACTTC,CASSEGGFNYEQYF,TRBV9,few,TRBJ2-7,-
TGTGCCAGTAGTATTCGCCCCCGTGGGACTGAAGCTTTCTTT,CASSIRPRGTEAFF,TRBV19,-,TRBJ1-1,-
TGTGCCAGCTCACCCCCGCGGACAGGGAAGATGAACACTGAAGCTTTCTTT,CASSPPRTGKMNTEAFF,TRBV18,once,TRBJ1-1,TRBD1
TGTGCCACGGGACTTCAAGAGACCCAGTACTTC,CATGLQETQYF,TRBV19,-,TRBJ2-5,-
TGTGCCAGCAGCTCACTGGGGGTAGATACGCAGTATTTT,CASSSLGVDTQYF,TRBV5-6,-,TRBJ2-3,-
TGTGCCAGTAGTAATGGGAGGGGGAAAGAGCAGTACTTC,CASSNGRGKEQYF,TRBV19,-,TRBJ2-7,-
TGTGCCAGCAGCATTCGGGGTTACGAGCAGTACTTC,CASSIRGYEQYF,TRBV21-1,once,TRBJ2-7,-
TGTGCCAGCAGCTCCTCCCGGGCGGGAGGGCCGGGAGAGCAGTTCTTC,CASSSSRAGGPGEQFF,TRBV7-3,once,TRBJ2-1,TRBD2
TGCGCCAGCAGCTTGGCGTTAGGGGGCTCCTACAATGAGCAGTTCTTC,CASSLALGGSYNEQFF,TRBV5-1,-,TRBJ2-1,-
TGTGCAAGTCGCTTAGTATGGCTAGCGGGTCCGGGTAGCGAGACCCAGTACTTC,CASRLVWLAGPGSETQYF,TRBV12-2,-,TRBJ2-5,-
TGTGCCTGGAGTTACGGCTCTGGAAACACCATATATTTT,CAWSYGSGNTIYF,TRBV30,-,TRBJ1-3,-
TGTGCCTGGAGTACTCTCAGCTCCTACAATGAGCAGTTCTTC,CAWSTLSSYNEQFF,TRBV30,-,TRBJ2-1,-
TGTGCTAGTGGTTTGGTTTTGGGCGGGAGGGTTGCGTACAATGAGCAGTTCTTC,CASGLVLGGRVAYNEQFF,TRBV12-5,-,TRBJ2-1,TRBD2
TGTGCCAGCAGCTTGGGACCTCCGGGGGCGGGAGGAGGGGAGACCCAGTACTTC,CASSLGPPGAGGGETQYF,TRBV5-4,few,TRBJ2-5,TRBD2
TGTGCCATCAGTGCCACCCCCGGGGACAGTCCCTACGAGCAGTACTTC,CAISATPGDSPYEQYF,TRBV10-3,-,TRBJ2-7,TRBD1
TGCGCCAGCAGCTTGGGCTTACAGATGCTCGGGGGAGACACTGAAGCTTTCTTT,CASSLGLQMLGGDTEAFF,TRBV5-1,few,TRBJ1-1,-
TGTGCCAGCAGTTACTTACGTGCTGTGGGGAACGAGCAGTACTTC,CASSYLRAVGNEQYF,TRBV6-5,once,TRBJ2-7,-
TGTGCCAGCAGTTTTGGCGGGAGCTCCTACAATGAGCAGTTCTTC,CASSFGGSSYNEQFF,TRBV28,-,TRBJ2-1,TRBD2
TGTGCCATCAGCGGGGGGCCCCCTGATACGCAGTATTTT,CAISGGPPDTQYF,TRBV10-3,once,TRBJ2-3,-
TGTGCCAGCGCCCCTAGCGGGAGATCATGGGAGCAGTTCTTC,CASAPSGRSWEQFF,TRBV25-1,few,TRBJ2-1,TRBD2
TGTGCCAGCAGCCCGATAGCGGGAGCAGGCGAGCAGTACTTC,CASSPIAGAGEQYF,TRBV7-8,-,TRBJ2-7,TRBD2
TGTGCCAGCAGCTTAGATAGGAACACTGAAGCTTTCTTT,CASSLDRNTEAFF,TRBV11-2,-,TRBJ1-1,-
TGCGCCAGCAGCCCTGGGACAGGACAAAATCAGCCCCAGCATTTT,CASSPGTGQNQPQHF,TRBV5-1,-,TRBJ1-5,TRBD1
TGTGCCATCAGTGAGTCGAGAGACTATGGCTACACCTTC,CAISESRDYGYTF,TRBV10-3,-,TRBJ1-2,-
TGTGCCAGCAGTTCGACTAGCGGGAGTTTATACGAGCAGTACTTC,CASSSTSGSLYEQYF,TRBV6-1,-,TRBJ2-7,TRBD2
TGTGCCAGCAGTCCGGGACTAGCGGGAACCCAGTACTTC,CASSPGLAGTQYF,TRBV6-6,-,TRBJ2-5,TRBD2
TGCGCCAGCAGCCAATACCCGACGGAAGAGACCCAGTACTTC,CASSQYPTEETQYF,TRBV4-1,-,TRBJ2-5,-
TGTGCCAGCAGTTCAGGACAGGGGTATGGCTACACCTTC,CASSSGQGYGYTF,TRBV6-6,-,TRBJ1-2,TRBD1
TGTGCCATCAGTAAGCTTTCTAGCGGAGTGGGTACAGATACGCAGTATTTT,CAISKLSSGVGTDTQYF,TRBV10-3,few,TRBJ2-3,TRBD2
TGTGCCAGCAGGCTACAGGGGGCATACACCGGGGAGCTGTTTTTT,CASRLQGAYTGELFF,TRBV28,-,TRBJ2-2,TRBD1
TGTGCCAGCAGCCCGGACGAGCAGTTCTTC,CASSPDEQFF,TRBV7-9,-,TRBJ2-1,-
TGTGCCAGCAGTTTATCTATTCCGGGACAGGGGGGAGATACGCAGTATTTT,CASSLSIPGQGGDTQYF,TRBV27,-,TRBJ2-3,TRBD1
TGTGCCAGCAGTTACCAGTCGAGCTCCTACAATGAGCAGTTCTTC,CASSYQSSSYNEQFF,TRBV6-5,few,TRBJ2-1,-
TGCGCCAGCAGCTTGGGACTGCTAAACACAGATACGCAGTATTTT,CASSLGLLNTDTQYF,TRBV5-1,-,TRBJ2-3,-